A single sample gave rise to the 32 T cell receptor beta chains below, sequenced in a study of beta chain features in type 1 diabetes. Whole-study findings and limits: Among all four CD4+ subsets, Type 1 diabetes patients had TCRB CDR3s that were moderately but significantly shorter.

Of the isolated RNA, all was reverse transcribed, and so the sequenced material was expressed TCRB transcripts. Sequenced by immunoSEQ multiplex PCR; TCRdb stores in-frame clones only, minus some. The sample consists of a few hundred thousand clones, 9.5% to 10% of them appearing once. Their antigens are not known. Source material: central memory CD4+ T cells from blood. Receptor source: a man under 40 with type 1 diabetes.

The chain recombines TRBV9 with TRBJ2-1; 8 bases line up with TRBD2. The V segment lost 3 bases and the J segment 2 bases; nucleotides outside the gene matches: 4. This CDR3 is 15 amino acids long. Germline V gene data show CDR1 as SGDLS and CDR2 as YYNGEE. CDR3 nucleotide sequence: TGTGCCAGCAGCGCCTTAGCGGGACCCTACAATGAGCAGTTCTTC. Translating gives CASSALAGPYNEQFF.

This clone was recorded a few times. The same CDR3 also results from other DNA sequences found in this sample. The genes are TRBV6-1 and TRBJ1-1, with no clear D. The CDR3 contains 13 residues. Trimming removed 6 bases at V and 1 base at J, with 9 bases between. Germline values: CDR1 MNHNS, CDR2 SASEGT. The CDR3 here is CASSRGTNTEAFF. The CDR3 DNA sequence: TGTGCCAGCAGCCGGGGAACGAACACTGAAGCTTTCTTT.

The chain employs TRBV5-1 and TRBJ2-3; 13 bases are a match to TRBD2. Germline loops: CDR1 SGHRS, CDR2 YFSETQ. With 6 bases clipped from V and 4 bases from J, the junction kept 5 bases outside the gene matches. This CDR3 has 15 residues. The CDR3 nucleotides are TGCGCCAGCACCCGGACTAGCGGGAGTTCAGATACGCAGTATTTT. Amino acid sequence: CASTRTSGSSDTQYF.

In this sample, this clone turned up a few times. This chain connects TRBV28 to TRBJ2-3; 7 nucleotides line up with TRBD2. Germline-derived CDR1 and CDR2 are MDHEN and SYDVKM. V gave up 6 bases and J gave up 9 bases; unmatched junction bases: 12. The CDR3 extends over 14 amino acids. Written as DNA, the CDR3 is TGTGCCAGCAGCCCCAACGGGGAGGGCCCCACGCAGTATTTT. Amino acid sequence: CASSPNGEGPTQYF.

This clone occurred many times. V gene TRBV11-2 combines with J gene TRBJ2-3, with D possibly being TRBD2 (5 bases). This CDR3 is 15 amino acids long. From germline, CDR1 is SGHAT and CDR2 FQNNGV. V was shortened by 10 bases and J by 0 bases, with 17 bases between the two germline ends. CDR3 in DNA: TGTGCCACCTCCCCCGGGGTGGCAAGCACAGATACGCAGTATTTT. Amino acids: CATSPGVASTDTQYF.

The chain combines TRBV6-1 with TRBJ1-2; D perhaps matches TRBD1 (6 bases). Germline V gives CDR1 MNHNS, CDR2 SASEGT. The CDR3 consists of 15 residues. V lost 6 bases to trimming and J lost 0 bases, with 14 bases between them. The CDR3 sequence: CASSRGTTSNYGYTF. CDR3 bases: TGTGCCAGCAGCCGCGGGACAACATCTAACTATGGCTACACCTTC.

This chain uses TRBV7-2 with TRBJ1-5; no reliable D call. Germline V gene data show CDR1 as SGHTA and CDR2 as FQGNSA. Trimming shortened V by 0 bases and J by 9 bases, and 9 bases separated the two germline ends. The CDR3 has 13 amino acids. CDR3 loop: CASSLALDRPQHF. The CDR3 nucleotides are TGTGCCAGCAGCTTAGCCCTCGACCGGCCCCAGCATTTT. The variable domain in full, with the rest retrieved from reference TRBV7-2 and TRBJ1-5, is GAGVSQSPSNKVTEKGKDVELRCDPISGHTALYWYRQSLGQGLEFLIYFQGNSAPDKSGLPSDRFSAERTGGSVSTLTIQRTQQEDSAVYLCASSLALDRPQHFGDGTRLSIL.

As DNA, the CDR3 is TGTGCCAGCAGCCCGATTAGCGGGAGGGCCGGAGGAACGCAGTATTTT. Its translation: CASSPISGRAGGTQYF. The chain is built from TRBV11-2 and TRBJ2-3; 11 nucleotides line up with TRBD2. This CDR3 is 16 amino acids long. V trimming: 5 bases; J trimming: 9 bases; junction bases outside the gene matches: 13. Germline assignment: CDR1 SGHAT and CDR2 FQNNGV.

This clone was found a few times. The CDR3 reads CASSRPGVVEAFF. The DNA for the CDR3 is TGTGCCAGCTCGCGTCCAGGTGTAGTTGAAGCTTTCTTT. This rearrangement joins TRBV18 to TRBJ1-1; D is unclear. Germline CDR1 and CDR2: KGHSH and LQKENI. V lost 6 bases and J 7 bases, leaving 15 bases between the germline ends. There are 13 residues in the CDR3. Filled out from reference TRBV18 and TRBJ1-1, the complete variable domain reads NAGVMQNPRHLVRRRGQEARLRCSPMKGHSHVYWYRQLPEEGLKFMVYLQKENIIDESGMPKERFSAEFPKEGPSILRIQQVVRGDSAAYFCASSRPGVVEAFFGQGTRLTVV.

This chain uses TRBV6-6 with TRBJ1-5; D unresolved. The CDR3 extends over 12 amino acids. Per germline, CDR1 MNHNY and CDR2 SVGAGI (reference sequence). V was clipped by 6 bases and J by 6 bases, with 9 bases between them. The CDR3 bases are TGTGCCAGCAGGAAGATGGGTCAGCCCCAGCATTTT. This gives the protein CASRKMGQPQHF.

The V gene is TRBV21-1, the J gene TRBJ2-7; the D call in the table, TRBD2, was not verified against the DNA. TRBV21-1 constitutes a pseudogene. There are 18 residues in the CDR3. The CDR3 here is CASTLGGGVPLDSYEQYF. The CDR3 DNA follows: TGTGCCAGCACCCTAGGGGGAGGGGTCCCACTAGACTCCTACGAGCAGTACTTC.

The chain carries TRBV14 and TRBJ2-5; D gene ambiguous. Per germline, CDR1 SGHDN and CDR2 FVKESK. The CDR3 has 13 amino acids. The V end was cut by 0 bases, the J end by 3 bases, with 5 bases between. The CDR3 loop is CASSQDVEETQYF. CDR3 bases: TGTGCCAGCAGCCAAGATGTAGAAGAGACCCAGTACTTC.

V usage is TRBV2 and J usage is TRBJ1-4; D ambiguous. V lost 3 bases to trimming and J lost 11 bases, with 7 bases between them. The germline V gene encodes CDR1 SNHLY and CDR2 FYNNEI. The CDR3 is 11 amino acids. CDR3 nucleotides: TGTGCCAGCAGTGAGTGGGTTAAACTGTTTTTT. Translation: CASSEWVKLFF.

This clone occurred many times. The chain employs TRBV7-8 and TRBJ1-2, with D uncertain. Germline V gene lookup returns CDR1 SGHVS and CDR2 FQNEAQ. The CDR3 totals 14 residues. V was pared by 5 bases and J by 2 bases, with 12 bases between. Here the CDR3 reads CASSLSTANYGYTF. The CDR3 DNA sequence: TGTGCCAGCAGCCTAAGTACTGCGAACTATGGCTACACCTTC.

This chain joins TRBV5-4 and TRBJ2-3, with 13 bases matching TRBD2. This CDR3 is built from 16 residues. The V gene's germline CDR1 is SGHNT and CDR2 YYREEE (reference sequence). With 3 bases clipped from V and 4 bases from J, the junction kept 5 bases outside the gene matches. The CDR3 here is CASSSRLAGGADTQYF. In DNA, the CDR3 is TGTGCCAGCAGCTCCAGACTAGCGGGAGGAGCAGATACGCAGTATTTT.

CDR3 nucleotides: TGTGCCAGCAGCCCCAACCGGCCTGGGGAGGGTTCTGGAAACACCATATATTTT. This encodes CASSPNRPGEGSGNTIYF. The chain joins TRBV7-2 to TRBJ1-3; D gene uncertain. This CDR3 contains 18 residues. Germline assignment: CDR1 SGHTA and CDR2 FQGNSA. The ends were cut back, 5 bases at V and 1 base at J, with 21 bases in the middle. The full variable domain, in which reference TRBV7-2 and TRBJ1-3 provide the parts outside the CDR3, is GAGVSQSPSNKVTEKGKDVELRCDPISGHTALYWYRQSLGQGLEFLIYFQGNSAPDKSGLPSDRFSAERTGGSVSTLTIQRTQQEDSAVYLCASSPNRPGEGSGNTIYFGEGSWLTVV.

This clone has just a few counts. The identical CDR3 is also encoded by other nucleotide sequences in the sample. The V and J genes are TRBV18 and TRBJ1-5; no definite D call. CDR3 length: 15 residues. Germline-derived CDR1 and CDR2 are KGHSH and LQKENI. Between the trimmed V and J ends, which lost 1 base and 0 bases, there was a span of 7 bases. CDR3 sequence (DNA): TGTGCCAGCTCACCACAGGGAAATAGCAATCAGCCCCAGCATTTT. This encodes CASSPQGNSNQPQHF.

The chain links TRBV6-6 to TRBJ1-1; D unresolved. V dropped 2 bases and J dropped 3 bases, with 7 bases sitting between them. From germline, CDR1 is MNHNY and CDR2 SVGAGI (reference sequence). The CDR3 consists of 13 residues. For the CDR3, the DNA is TGTGCCAGCAGTTACAGGGTGGACACTGAAGCTTTCTTT. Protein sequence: CASSYRVDTEAFF.

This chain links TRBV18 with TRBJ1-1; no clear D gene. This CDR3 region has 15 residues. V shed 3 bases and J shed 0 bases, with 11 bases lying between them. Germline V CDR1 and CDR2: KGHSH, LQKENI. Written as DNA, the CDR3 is TGTGCCAGCTCACCGTCAGGAGAGATGAACACTGAAGCTTTCTTT. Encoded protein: CASSPSGEMNTEAFF.

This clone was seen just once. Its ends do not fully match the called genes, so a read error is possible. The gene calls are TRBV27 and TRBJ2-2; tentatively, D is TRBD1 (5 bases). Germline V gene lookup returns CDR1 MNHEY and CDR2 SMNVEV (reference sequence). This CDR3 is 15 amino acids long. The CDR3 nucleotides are TGTGCCAGCAGTTTAATGACAGAATTTACCGAGGAGCTGTTTTTT. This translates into CASSLMTEFTEELFF.

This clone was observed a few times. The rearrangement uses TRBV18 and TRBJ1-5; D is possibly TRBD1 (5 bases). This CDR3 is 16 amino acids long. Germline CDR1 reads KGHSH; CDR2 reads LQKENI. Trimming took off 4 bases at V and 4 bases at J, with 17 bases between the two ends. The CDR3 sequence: CASSQSTGRGNQPQHF. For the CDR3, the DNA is TGTGCCAGCTCACAATCGACGGGACGGGGTAATCAGCCCCAGCATTTT.

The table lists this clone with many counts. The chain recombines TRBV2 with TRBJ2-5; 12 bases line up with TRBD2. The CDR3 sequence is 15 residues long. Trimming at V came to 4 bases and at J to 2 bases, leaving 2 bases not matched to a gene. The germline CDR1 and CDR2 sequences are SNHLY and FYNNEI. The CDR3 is CASSAGTSGQETQYF. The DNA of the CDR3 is TGTGCCAGCAGTGCTGGGACTAGCGGGCAAGAGACCCAGTACTTC.

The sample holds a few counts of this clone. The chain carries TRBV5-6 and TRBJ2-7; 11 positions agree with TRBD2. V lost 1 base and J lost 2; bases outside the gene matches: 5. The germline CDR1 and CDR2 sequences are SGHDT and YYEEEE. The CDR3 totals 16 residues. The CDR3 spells CASSLRLAGNTYEQYF. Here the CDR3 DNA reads TGTGCCAGCAGCTTGAGACTAGCGGGAAACACCTACGAGCAGTACTTC.

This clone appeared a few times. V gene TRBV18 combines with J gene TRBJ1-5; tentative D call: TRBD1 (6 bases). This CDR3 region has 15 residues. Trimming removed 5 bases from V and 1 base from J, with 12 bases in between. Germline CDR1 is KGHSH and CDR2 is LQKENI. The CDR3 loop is CASSTETGSNQPQHF. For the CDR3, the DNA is TGTGCCAGCTCAACAGAGACAGGCAGCAATCAGCCCCAGCATTTT.

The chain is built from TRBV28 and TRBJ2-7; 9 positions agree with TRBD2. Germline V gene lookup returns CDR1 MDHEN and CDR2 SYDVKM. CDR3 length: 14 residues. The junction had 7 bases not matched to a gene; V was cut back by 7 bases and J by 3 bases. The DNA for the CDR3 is TGTGCCAGCACGGGCGCGGGAGGGTTCTACGAGCAGTACTTC. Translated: CASTGAGGFYEQYF.

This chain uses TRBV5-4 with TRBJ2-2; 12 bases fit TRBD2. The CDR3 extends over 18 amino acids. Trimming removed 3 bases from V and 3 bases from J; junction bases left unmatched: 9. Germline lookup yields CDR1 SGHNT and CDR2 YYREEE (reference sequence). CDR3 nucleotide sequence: TGTGCCAGCAGCTCCAGGGCCCGACTAGCGGGAGACACCGGGGAGCTGTTTTTT. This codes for CASSSRARLAGDTGELFF.

CDR3 sequence (DNA): TGTGCCAGTACGCACAGGTCTAGGGACGAGCAGTACTTC. Protein product: CASTHRSRDEQYF. The chain employs TRBV19 and TRBJ2-7; D is perhaps TRBD1 (5 bases). Germline V gene data show CDR1 as LNHDA and CDR2 as SQIVND (reference sequence). V shed 7 bases and J shed 5 bases, with 15 bases lying between them. This CDR3 contains 13 residues.

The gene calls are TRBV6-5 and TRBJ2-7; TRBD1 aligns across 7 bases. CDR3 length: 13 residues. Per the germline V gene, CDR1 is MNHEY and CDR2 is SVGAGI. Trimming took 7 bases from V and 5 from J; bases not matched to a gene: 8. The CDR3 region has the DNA TGTGCCAGCAATCTGGGACAGCTCGACGAGCAGTACTTC. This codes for CASNLGQLDEQYF.

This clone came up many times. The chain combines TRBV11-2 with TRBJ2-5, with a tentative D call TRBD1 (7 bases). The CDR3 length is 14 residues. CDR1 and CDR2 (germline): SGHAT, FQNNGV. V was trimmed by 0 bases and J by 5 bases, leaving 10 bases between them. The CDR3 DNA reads TGTGCCAGCAGCTTAGAGGCAGGGGGGGAGACCCAGTACTTC. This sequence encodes CASSLEAGGETQYF.

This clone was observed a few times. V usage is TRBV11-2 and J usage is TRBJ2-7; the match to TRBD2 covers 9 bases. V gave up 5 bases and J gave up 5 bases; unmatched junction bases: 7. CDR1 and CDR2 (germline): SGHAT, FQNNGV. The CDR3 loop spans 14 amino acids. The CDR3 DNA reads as TGTGCCAGCAGCCCAGGACTAGCGTCCCACGAGCAGTACTTC. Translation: CASSPGLASHEQYF.

As DNA, the CDR3 is TGTGCCAGCAGTTTAGACAGGTCCGAAGCTTTCTTT. Its protein product is CASSLDRSEAFF. The V and J genes are TRBV7-3 and TRBJ1-1; D is possibly TRBD1 (6 bases). This CDR3 comprises 12 residues. V was clipped by 6 bases and J by 8 bases, with 13 bases between them. Germline V gene lookup returns CDR1 SGHTA and CDR2 FQGTGA. The variable domain in full, with the rest retrieved from reference TRBV7-3 and TRBJ1-1, is GAGVSQTPSNKVTEKGKYVELRCDPISGHTALYWYRQSLGQGPEFLIYFQGTGAADDSGLPNDRFFAVRPEGSVSTLKIQRTERGDSAVYLCASSLDRSEAFFGQGTRLTVV.

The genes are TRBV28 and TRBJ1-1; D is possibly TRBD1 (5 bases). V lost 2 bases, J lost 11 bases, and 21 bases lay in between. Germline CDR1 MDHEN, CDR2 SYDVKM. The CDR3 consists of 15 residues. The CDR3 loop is CASSLRDFFPRGAFF. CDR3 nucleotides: TGTGCCAGCAGTTTAAGGGACTTCTTCCCCCGGGGGGCTTTCTTT.